This T cell receptor (beta chain) was recovered during a study of T cell changes during pregnancy in multiple sclerosis. Clones were sequenced by immunoSEQ multiplex PCR, and TCRdb holds only the in-frame ones, with some missing. The table lists about 61,000 clones, around 89% of them singletons. Germline CDR1 and CDR2: LNHDA and SQIVND (reference sequence). The CDR3 has 15 amino acids. Trimming at V came to 5 bases and at J to 9 bases, leaving 10 bases not matched to a gene. Here the sequenced sample was peripheral blood, taken in the first trimester of pregnancy. J is TRBJ1-6 and V is TRBV19; 7 bases map to TRBD1. This TCR came from a female donor in good health, enrolled as a control in a pregnancy study. CDR3 in amino acids: CASSLQTGRSSPLHF. CDR3 DNA sequence: TGTGCCAGTAGTCTTCAGACAGGGAGAAGTTCACCCCTCCACTTT.